This paragraph covers one T cell receptor (beta chain) sequence. These data come from a study of OX40 agonist ivuxolimab in advanced cancers. Turning to the study itself: An agonistic anti-OX40 (CD134) antibody, ivuxolimab, was used to treat the patients.

Sequenced by immunoSEQ multiplex PCR; TCRdb stores in-frame clones only, minus some. The sample lists roughly 50,000 clones, 70% to 80% seen once, with roughly 4.5% in the top ten. Trimming stripped 4 bases from V and 6 bases from J, with 19 bases between. CDR3 length: 15 residues. CDR1 is SGHVS, CDR2 FQNEAQ, per germline. The TCR originated in an adult with an advanced solid tumor such as melanoma, head and neck, liver or kidney cancer. This specimen consisted of CD4+ or CD8+ T cells sorted from blood, obtained in a trial of the OX40 agonist ivuxolimab. The rearrangement links TRBV7-8 to TRBJ2-7, with D possibly matching TRBD2 (6 bases). The CDR3 sequence is CASSSPGRRVREQYF. CDR3 DNA sequence: TGTGCCAGCAGCTCTCCGGGACGGAGGGTCCGCGAGCAGTACTTC.